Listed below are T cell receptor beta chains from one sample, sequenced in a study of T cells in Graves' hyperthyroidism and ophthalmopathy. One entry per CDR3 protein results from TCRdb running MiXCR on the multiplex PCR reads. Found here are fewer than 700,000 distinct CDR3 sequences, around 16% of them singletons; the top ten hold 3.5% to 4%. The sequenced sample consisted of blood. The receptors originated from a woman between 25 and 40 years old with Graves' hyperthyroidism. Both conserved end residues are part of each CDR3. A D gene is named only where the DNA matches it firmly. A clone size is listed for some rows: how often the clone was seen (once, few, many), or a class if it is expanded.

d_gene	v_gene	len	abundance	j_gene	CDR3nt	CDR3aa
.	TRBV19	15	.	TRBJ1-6	TGTGCCAGTAGTATAGGCCCCCGCGGGACCGGACCCCTCCACTTT	CASSIGPRGTGPLHF
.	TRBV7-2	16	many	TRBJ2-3	TGTGCCAGCAGCCCCCCTAAGTGGAGGCTCACAGATACGCAGTATTTT	CASSPPKWRLTDTQYF
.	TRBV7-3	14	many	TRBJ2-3	TGTGCCAGCAGCTTAACGATGAGGACAGATACGCAGTATTTT	CASSLTMRTDTQYF
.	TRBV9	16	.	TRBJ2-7	TGTGCCAGCAGCGCAGCAGCGATTACTTACGCCTACGAGCAGTACTTC	CASSAAAITYAYEQYF
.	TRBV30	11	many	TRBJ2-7	TGTGCCTGGAGTGTGGGAGGCGGGCAGTACTTC	CAWSVGGGQYF
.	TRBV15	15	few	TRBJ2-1	TGTGCCACCAGCAGAGATGGACCCCAGGTCCATGAGCAGTTCTTC	CATSRDGPQVHEQFF
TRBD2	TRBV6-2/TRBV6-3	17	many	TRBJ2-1	TGTGCCAGCAGAAAGGGGACTAGCGGGAATTTCTACAATGAGCAGTTCTTC	CASRKGTSGNFYNEQFF
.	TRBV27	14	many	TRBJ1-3	TGTGCCAGCAGCCCCCGCGGCCCTGGAAACACCATATATTTT	CASSPRGPGNTIYF
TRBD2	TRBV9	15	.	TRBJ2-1	TGTGCCAGCGCGGGACGCGCTAGCGGGGTTGGTGAGCAGTTCTTC	CASAGRASGVGEQFF
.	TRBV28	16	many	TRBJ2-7	TGTGCCAGCAGTCCCCCCTTGGGGTTGGGGACCTACGAGCAGTACTTC	CASSPPLGLGTYEQYF
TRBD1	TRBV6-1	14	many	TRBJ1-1	TGTGCCAGCAGTGTCCAGGGGGAGAACACTGAAGCTTTCTTT	CASSVQGENTEAFF
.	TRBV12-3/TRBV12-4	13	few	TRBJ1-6	TGTGCCAGCCGACGGGAGGTGGTTTCACCCCTCCACTTT	CASRREVVSPLHF
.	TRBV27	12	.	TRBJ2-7	TGTGCCAGCAGTTTATCCGGGACTCGGCAGTACTTC	CASSLSGTRQYF
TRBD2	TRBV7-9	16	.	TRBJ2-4	TGTGCCAGCAGCCAAACGCGGGGGGCAGACAAAACCATTCAGTACTTC	CASSQTRGADKTIQYF
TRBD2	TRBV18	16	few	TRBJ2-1	TGTGCCAGCTCACCCCGGACTAGCGGGATTAACAATGAGCAGTTCTTC	CASSPRTSGINNEQFF
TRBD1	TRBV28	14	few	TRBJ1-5	TGTGCCAGCGGCGGACAGGGTAGCAATCAGCCCCAGCATTTT	CASGGQGSNQPQHF
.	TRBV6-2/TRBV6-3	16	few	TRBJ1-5	TGTGCCAGCAGTTATTTCTCGGCCCTTAGCAATCAGCCCCAGCATTTT	CASSYFSALSNQPQHF
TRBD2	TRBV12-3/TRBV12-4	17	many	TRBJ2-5	TGTGCCAGCAGTTTAATCCTCCGAGCGGGAGGCAAAGAGACCCAGTACTTC	CASSLILRAGGKETQYF
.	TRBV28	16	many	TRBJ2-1	TGTGCCAGCAGTTTGATGTCCTTGAGCTCCTACAATGAGCAGTTCTTC	CASSLMSLSSYNEQFF
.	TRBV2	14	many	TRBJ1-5	TGTGCCAGCAGCGACAGGAGAGTTAATCAGCCCCAGCATTTT	CASSDRRVNQPQHF
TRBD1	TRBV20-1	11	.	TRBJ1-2	TGCAGTGGGGACAGGGACTATGGCTACACCTTC	CSGDRDYGYTF
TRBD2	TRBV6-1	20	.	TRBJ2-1	TGTGCCAGCAAAATAATTTCGACTAGCGGGGTTCCCAGCTCCTACAATGAGCAGTTCTTC	CASKIISTSGVPSSYNEQFF
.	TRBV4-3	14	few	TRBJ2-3	TGCGCCAGCAGCCAAGCAGGGTACACAGATACGCAGTATTTT	CASSQAGYTDTQYF
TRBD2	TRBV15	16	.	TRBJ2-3	TGTGCCACCAGCAGACCGGGGGGGGCTTTGACAGATACGCAGTATTTT	CATSRPGGALTDTQYF
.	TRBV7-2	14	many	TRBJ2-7	TGTGCCAGCAGCTTACGTGTCAGGGGCTACGAGCAGTACTTC	CASSLRVRGYEQYF
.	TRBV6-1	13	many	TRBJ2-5	TGTGCCACCCTCGAGTGGAATTCGGAGACCCAGTACTTC	CATLEWNSETQYF
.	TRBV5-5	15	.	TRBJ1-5	TGTGCCAGCAGCTCACTAGGGGGACTGGAACAGCCCCAGCATTTT	CASSSLGGLEQPQHF
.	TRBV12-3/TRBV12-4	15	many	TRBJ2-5	TGTGCCAGCAGTTTTTCTCCCCTAAGGCTGGAGACCCAGTACTTC	CASSFSPLRLETQYF
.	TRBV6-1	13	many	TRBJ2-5	TGTGCCAGCAGAGAAGACACCCGGGAGACCCAGTACTTC	CASREDTRETQYF
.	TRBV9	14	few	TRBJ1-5	TGTGCCAGCAGCTTACACTACAGTGATCAGCCCCAGCATTTT	CASSLHYSDQPQHF
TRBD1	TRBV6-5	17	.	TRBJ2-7	TGTGCCAGCAGTTACGCCCAGGGGGCTAGCGTTACCTACGAGCAGTACTTC	CASSYAQGASVTYEQYF
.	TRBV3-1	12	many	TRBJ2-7	TGTGCCAGCAGCCCGAGTCTCCACGTCCAGTACTTC	CASSPSLHVQYF
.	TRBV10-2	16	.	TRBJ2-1	TGCGCCAGCATCAGGGAGCCCGAGCGGGCGAGAAATGAGCAGTTCTTC	CASIREPERARNEQFF
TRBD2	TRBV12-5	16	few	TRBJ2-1	TGTGCTAGTGGTTTGGTTACGGGAGGGCTAAACAATGAGCAGTTCTTC	CASGLVTGGLNNEQFF
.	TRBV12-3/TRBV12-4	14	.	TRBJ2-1	TGTGCCAGCAGTCTTTATCTGAGCTACAATGAGCAGTTCTTC	CASSLYLSYNEQFF
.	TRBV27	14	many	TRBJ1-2	TGTGCCAGCAGTCTCCGGGAGTCCCTCTATGGCTACACCTTC	CASSLRESLYGYTF
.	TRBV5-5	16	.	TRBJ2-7	TGTGCCAGCAGCGTGACCGGGACCCAACCCTCCTACGAGCAGTACTTC	CASSVTGTQPSYEQYF
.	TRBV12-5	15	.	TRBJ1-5	TGTGCTAGTGGTTTGGTACGGGGGACCAATCAGCCCCAGCATTTT	CASGLVRGTNQPQHF